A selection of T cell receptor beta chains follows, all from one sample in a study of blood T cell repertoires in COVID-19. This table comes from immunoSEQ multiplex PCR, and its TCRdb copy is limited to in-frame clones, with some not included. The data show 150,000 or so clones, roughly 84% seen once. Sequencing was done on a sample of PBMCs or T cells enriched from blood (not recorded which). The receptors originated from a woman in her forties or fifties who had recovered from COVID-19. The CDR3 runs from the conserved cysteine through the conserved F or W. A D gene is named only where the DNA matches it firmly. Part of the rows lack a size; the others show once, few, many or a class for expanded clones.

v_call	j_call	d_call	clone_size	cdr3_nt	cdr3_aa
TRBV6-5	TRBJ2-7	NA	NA	TGTGCCAGCGGTAGGGGCAGCTCCTACGAGCAGTACTTC	CASGRGSSYEQYF
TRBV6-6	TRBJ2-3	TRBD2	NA	TGTGCCAGCAGTCACACCCCCGGACTAGCGGGAGAGAGAGATACGCAGTATTTT	CASSHTPGLAGERDTQYF
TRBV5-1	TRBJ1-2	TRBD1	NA	TGCGCCAGCAGCGTTCAGAGCGGGACAGGGTTGGGGTATGGCTACACCTTC	CASSVQSGTGLGYGYTF
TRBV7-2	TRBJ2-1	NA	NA	TGTGCCAGCAGCCGCTCATCTCGGGACATAGCCATCTTC	CASSRSSRDIAIF
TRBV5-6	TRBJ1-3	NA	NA	TGTGCCAGCAGCGCCCCGTCTACTGGAAACACCATATATTTT	CASSAPSTGNTIYF
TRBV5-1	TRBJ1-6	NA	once	TGCGCCAGCAGCTTCAGATCCGTGGATTCACCCCTCCACTTT	CASSFRSVDSPLHF
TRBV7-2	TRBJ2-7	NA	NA	TGTGCCAGCAGCTTGACAGGAGACTACGAGCAGTACTTC	CASSLTGDYEQYF
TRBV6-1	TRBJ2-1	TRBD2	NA	TGTGCCAGCAGTGAAGCGGGACTAGCAAATGAGCAGTTCTTC	CASSEAGLANEQFF
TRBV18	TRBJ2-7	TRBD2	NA	TGTGCCAGCTCACTAGTTCCCGGGGGGGTACTAGACGAGCAGTACTTC	CASSLVPGGVLDEQYF
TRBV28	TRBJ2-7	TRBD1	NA	TGTGCCAGCAGTTTGGCGGCAGGGGGATCCTACGAGCAGTACTTC	CASSLAAGGSYEQYF
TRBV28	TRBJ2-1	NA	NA	TGTGCCAGCAGTTCCCTAGTACGGAACTACAATGAGCAGTTCTTC	CASSSLVRNYNEQFF
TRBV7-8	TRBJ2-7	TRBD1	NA	TGTGCCAGCAGCGAGGGTCCGGGACAGGTTCCCTACGAGCAGTACTTC	CASSEGPGQVPYEQYF
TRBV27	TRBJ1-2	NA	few	TGTGCCAGCAGTTTATTTCGGGGGGGTAACTATGGCTACACCTTC	CASSLFRGGNYGYTF
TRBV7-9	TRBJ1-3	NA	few	TGTGCCAGCAGCTCCAATACAGGGCTTGGAGGAGACACCATATATTTT	CASSSNTGLGGDTIYF
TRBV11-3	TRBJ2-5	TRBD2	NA	TGTGCCAGCAGCTTATATTCCGGGACTAGCGGGACTTCAGAGACCCAGTACTTC	CASSLYSGTSGTSETQYF
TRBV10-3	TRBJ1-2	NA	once	TGTGCCATCAGTGACGGTCAGGGGAACTATGGCTACACCTTC	CAISDGQGNYGYTF
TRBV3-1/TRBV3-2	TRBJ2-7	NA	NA	TGTGCCAGCAGTCGGACAGTAAACTACGAGCAGTACTTC	CASSRTVNYEQYF
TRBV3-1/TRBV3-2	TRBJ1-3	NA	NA	TGTGCCAGCAGCCAAGATCGGGAGAAAGGAAACACCATATATTTT	CASSQDREKGNTIYF
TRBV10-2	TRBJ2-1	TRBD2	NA	TGCGCCAGCAGTGGAAGCGGGAGGGGGAATGAGCAGTTCTTC	CASSGSGRGNEQFF
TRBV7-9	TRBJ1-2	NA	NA	TGTGCCAGCAGCTTAGAACTAGGTGGCTACACCTTC	CASSLELGGYTF
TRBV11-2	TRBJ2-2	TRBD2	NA	TGTGCCAGCAGCTTGGTGACTAGCGGCGTCGGGGAGCTGTTTTTT	CASSLVTSGVGELFF
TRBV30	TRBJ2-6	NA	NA	TGTGCCTGGAGGATGGAGGGGGCGTCTGGGGCCAACGTCCTGACTTTC	CAWRMEGASGANVLTF
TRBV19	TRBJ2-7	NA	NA	TGTGCCAGTAGTTCAACCCTAGCGAGTCGCTCCTACGAGCAGTACTTC	CASSSTLASRSYEQYF
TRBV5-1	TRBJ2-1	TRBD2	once	TGCGCCAGCAGCTCCGGGACTAGCGGGGCGGCATACAATGAGCAGTTCTTC	CASSSGTSGAAYNEQFF
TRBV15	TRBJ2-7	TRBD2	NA	TGTGCCACCAGCAGAGGACATAGCGGGAGCGCCTACGAGCAGTACTTC	CATSRGHSGSAYEQYF
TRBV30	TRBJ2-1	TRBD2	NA	TGTGCCTGGAGCGGGGGAGGGAGTGACAATGAGCAGTTCTTC	CAWSGGGSDNEQFF
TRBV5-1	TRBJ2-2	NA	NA	TGCGCCAGCAGCTTGATGCAGGCCAGGGGGGAGCTGTTTTTT	CASSLMQARGELFF
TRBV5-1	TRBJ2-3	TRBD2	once	TGCGCCAGCAGCAACCCGGGACTAGCGGGGAGGGGAGCAGATACGCAGTATTTT	CASSNPGLAGRGADTQYF
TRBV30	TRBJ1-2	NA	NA	TGTGCCTATACGTTTCGAGACAGCTATGGCTACACCTTC	CAYTFRDSYGYTF
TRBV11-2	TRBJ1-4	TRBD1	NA	TGTGCCAGCAGCCCACTCGGGGGGACAGGTACTAGAAATGAAAAACTGTTTTTT	CASSPLGGTGTRNEKLFF
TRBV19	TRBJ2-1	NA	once	TGTGCCAGTAGTAGGCGGGCCTCGAACTATAATGGGCAGTTCTTC	CASSRRASNYNGQFF
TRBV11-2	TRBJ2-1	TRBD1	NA	TGTGCCAGCAGCTCCGGGACAGGAACCTACAATGAGCAGTTCTTC	CASSSGTGTYNEQFF
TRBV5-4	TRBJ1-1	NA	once	TGTGCCAGCAGCCCTCAAAGAACAGCAGTGAACACTGAAGCTTTCTTT	CASSPQRTAVNTEAFF
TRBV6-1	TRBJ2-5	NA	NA	TGTGCCAGCAGTGAAGTCGGTGTAGTCCAAGAGACCCAGTACTTC	CASSEVGVVQETQYF
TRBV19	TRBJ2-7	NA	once	TGTGCCAGTAGTATAAGGGCCGGGGTCGGCGAGCAGTACTTC	CASSIRAGVGEQYF
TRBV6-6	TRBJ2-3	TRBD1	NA	TGTGCCAGCAGTCATATCTCCGGGACAGGATTCACAGATACGCAGTATTTT	CASSHISGTGFTDTQYF
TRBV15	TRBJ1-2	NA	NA	TGTGCCACCAGCAGTCAAAGGCAGGGCTATGGCTACACCTTC	CATSSQRQGYGYTF
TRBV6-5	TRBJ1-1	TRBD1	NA	TGTGCCAGCAGTTCCTCGACAGGGAGTGAGACTGAAGCTTTCTTT	CASSSSTGSETEAFF
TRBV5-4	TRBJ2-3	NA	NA	TGTGCCAGCAGTTCCGAGGAGAGCACAGATACGCAGTATTTT	CASSSEESTDTQYF
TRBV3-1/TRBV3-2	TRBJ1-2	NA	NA	TGTGCCAGTACAGGGACGTTGTTTGGCTACACCTTC	CASTGTLFGYTF
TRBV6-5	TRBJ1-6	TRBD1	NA	TGTGCCAGCAGTTACGGGGGACAGCTCTATAATTCACCCCTCCACTTT	CASSYGGQLYNSPLHF
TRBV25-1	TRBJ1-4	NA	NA	TGTGCCAGCAGTGAGGGTCAGAGACTGGCTGCGAATGAAAAACTGTTTTTT	CASSEGQRLAANEKLFF
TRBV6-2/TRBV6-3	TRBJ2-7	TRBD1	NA	TGTGCCAGCAGTTACGCGAGCGAGCCAGGGGGCTACGAGCAGTACTTC	CASSYASEPGGYEQYF
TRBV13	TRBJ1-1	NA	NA	TGTGCCAGCAGCTCAACAGGGAAAGAAGCTGAAGCTTTCTTT	CASSSTGKEAEAFF
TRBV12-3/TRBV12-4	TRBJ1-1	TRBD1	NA	TGTGCCGTTAGGACAGGGGGCACTGAAGCTTTCTTT	CAVRTGGTEAFF
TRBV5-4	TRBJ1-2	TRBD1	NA	TGTGCCAGCAGCGGGAAGGGACAGGGGGTTGGTGGCTACACCTTC	CASSGKGQGVGGYTF
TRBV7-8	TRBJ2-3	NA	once	TGTGCCAGCAGCCTAAGGGGTCTTAGCACAGATACGCAGTATTTT	CASSLRGLSTDTQYF
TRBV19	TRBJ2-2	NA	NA	TGTGCCAGTATTAGGACACTGAACACCGGGGAGCTGTTTTTT	CASIRTLNTGELFF
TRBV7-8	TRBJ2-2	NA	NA	TGTGCCAGCAGCTTAGAGGCTTGGAGAAACACCGGGGAGCTGTTTTTT	CASSLEAWRNTGELFF
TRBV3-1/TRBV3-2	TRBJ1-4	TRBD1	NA	TGTGCCAGCAGCCAAGATCGCGCCGGGACAGGTTCTGAAAAACTGTTTTTT	CASSQDRAGTGSEKLFF
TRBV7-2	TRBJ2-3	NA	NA	TGTGCCAGCAGCTTAGGCCTAGGTCTAACAGATACGCAGTATTTT	CASSLGLGLTDTQYF
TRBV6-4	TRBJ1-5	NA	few	TGTGCCAGCCTCGGGAACTATAGCAATCAGCCCCAGCATTTT	CASLGNYSNQPQHF
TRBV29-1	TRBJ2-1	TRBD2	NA	TGCAGCGTTGTAGCCGGGACTAGCAGTAACTACAATGAGCAGTTCTTC	CSVVAGTSSNYNEQFF
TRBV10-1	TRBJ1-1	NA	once	TGCGCCTCCAGGGAGGGGGTTAACACTGAAGCTTTCTTT	CASREGVNTEAFF
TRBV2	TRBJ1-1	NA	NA	TGTGCCAGCACCGTAGACAGGAACACTGAAGCTTTCTTT	CASTVDRNTEAFF
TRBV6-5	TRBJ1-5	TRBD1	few	TGTGCCAGCACCTTCCAGGGACAGGGGCGACAGCCCCAGCATTTT	CASTFQGQGRQPQHF
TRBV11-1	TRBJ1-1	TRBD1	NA	TGTGCCAGCAGCCGGGACAGGGATCAAAGCGCTTTCTTT	CASSRDRDQSAFF
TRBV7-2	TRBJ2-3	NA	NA	TGTGCCAGCAGCTTAGGCTTGGGAGCGGGCGGAGATACGCAGTATTTT	CASSLGLGAGGDTQYF